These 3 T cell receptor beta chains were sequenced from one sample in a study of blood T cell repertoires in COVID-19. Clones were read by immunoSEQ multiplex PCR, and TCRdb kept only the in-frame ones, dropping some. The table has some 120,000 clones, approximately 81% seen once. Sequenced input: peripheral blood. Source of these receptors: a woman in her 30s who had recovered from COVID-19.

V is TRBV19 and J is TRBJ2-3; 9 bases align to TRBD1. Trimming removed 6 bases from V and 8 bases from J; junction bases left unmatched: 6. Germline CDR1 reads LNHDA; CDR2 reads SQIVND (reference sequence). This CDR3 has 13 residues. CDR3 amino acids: CASSRMGQGTQYF. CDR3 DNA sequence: TGTGCCAGTAGCCGTATGGGACAGGGTACGCAGTATTTT.

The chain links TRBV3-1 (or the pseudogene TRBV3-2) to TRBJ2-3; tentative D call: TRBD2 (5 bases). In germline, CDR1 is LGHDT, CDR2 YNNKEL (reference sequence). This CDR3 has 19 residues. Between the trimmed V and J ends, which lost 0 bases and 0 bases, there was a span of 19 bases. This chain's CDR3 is CASSQDWWALGSSTDTQYF. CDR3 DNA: TGTGCCAGCAGCCAAGATTGGTGGGCTCTTGGGAGTAGCACAGATACGCAGTATTTT.

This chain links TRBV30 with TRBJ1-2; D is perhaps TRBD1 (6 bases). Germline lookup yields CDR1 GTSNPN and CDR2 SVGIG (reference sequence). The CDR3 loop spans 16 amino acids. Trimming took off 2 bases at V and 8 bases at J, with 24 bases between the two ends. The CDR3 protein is CAWSPPGHIVQRGYTF. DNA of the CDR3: TGTGCCTGGAGTCCTCCGGGACACATAGTACAGCGGGGCTACACCTTC.